In its sample, the clone carrying this T cell receptor (beta chain) was seen many times. Its antigen is unknown. The size of this beta chain means little, since it is a stray read in a library made for alpha chains. TCRdb passed the 5' RACE reads through MiXCR, listing each CDR3 protein once. The table has about 3,500 distinct CDR3 sequences, under 15% seen once. Sample time point: sample taken at primary tumor resection. No cell sorting; template was whole RNA from tumor, lung tissue or PBMC. Trimming stripped 1 base from V and 6 bases from J, with 10 bases between. CDR1 and CDR2 (germline): LNHNV, YYDKDF (reference sequence). The CDR3 covers 15 residues. The data belong to a study of spatial heterogeneity in lung cancer. General study points: One measure, the expanded intratumoral alpha and beta TCR count, tracked tumor mutation counts. Ubiquitous and regional nonsynonymous mutation counts were tracked by ubiquitous and regional expanded TCR counts, respectively.

The chain has TRBV15 and TRBJ1-6; the D is unclear. This specimen was lung tumor tissue, taken at surgery. This TCR was recovered from a female donor with early-stage non-small cell lung cancer. The CDR3 DNA is TGTGCCACCAGCAGAGCGGGAGCCTTTAATTCACCCCTCCACTTT. Translation: CATSRAGAFNSPLHF.